This T cell receptor beta chain derives from a study of blood T cell repertoires in COVID-19. Study-wide context: T cells, B-cell-depleted T cells, or PBMCs provided the cDNA or gDNA that served as material.

The CDR3 runs to 16 residues. The V and J ends lost 4 bases and 0 bases respectively, with 17 bases between them. Produced via immunoSEQ multiplex PCR; TCRdb's table is partial and in-frame only. The profile covers just under 300,000 clones, with around nine tenths appearing a single time and roughly 1.3% taken by the ten largest. The clonotype originates from a man aged 70-80 years with acute or convalescent COVID-19. Sample: peripheral blood. This chain links TRBV5-3 with TRBJ2-7; D may be TRBD2 (6 bases). TRBV5-3 is an ORF, and what it does is uncertain. The CDR3 nucleotides are TGTGCCAGAAGCCCCTTTGGGAGGTGCCACTCCTACGAGCAGTACTTC. Translating it yields CARSPFGRCHSYEQYF.